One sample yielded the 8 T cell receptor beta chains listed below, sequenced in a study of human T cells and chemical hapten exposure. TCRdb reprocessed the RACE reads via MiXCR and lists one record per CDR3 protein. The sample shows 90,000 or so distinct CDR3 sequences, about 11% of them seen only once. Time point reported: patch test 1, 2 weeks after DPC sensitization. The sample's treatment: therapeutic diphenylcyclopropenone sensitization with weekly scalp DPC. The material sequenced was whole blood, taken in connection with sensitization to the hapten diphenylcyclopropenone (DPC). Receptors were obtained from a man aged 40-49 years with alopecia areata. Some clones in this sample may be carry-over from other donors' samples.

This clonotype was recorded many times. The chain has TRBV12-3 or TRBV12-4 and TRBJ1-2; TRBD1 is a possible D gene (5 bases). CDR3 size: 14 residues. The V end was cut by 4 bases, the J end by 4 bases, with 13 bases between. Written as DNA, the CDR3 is TGTGCCAGCAGTTCCCCCAGGGCGGCCTATGGCTACACCTTC. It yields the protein CASSSPRAAYGYTF.

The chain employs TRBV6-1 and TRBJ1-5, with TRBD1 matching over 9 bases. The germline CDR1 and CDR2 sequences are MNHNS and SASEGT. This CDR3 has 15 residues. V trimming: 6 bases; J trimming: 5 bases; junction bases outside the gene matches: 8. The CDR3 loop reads CASRLGQGIDQPQHF. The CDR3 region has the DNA TGTGCCAGCAGACTCGGACAGGGGATCGATCAGCCCCAGCATTTT.

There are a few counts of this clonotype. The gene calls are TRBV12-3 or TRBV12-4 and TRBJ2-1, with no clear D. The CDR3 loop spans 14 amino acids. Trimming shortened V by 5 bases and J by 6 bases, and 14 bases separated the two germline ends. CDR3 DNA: TGTGCCAGCAGTGAGCTCGTCGACACCAATGAGCAGTTCTTC. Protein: CASSELVDTNEQFF.

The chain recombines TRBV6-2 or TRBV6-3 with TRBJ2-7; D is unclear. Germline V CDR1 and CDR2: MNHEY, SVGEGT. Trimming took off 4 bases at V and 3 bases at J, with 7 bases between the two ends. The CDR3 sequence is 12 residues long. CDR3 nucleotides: TGTGCCAGCAGTTTGAGTGGCTACGAGCAGTACGTC. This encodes CASSLSGYEQYV.

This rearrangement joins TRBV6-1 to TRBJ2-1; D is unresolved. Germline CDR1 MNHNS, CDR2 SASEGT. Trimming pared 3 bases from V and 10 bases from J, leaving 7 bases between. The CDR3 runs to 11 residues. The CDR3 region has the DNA TGTGCCAGCAGTGAGGTTCAGGAGCAGTTCTTC. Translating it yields CASSEVQEQFF.

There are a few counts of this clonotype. CDR3 protein: CASSAPGTSTDTQYF. CDR3 in DNA: TGTGCCAGCTCAGCTCCCGGGACTAGCACAGATACGCAGTATTTT. The V call is TRBV18, the J call TRBJ2-3; the D gene is possibly TRBD2 (6 bases). Germline V gene sequence: CDR1 KGHSH, CDR2 LQKENI. Trimming removed 5 bases at V and 0 bases at J, with 12 bases between. The CDR3 is made up of 15 amino acids.

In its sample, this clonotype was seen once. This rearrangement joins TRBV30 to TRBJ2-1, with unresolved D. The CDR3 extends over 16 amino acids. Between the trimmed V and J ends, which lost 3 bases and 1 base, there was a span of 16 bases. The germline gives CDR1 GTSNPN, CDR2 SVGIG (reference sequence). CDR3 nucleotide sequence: TGTGCCTGGAGGATAGGAAGGGTGGGATCCTACAATGAGCAGTTCTTC. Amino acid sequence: CAWRIGRVGSYNEQFF.

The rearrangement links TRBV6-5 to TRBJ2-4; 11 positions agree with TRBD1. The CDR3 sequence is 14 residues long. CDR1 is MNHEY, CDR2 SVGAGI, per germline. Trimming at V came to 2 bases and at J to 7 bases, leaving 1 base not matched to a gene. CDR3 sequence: CASSYRDRGNIQYF. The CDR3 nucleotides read TGTGCCAGCAGTTACAGGGACAGGGGGAACATTCAGTACTTC.